Sequencing of this TCR beta chain was carried out in a study of T cells in Graves' hyperthyroidism and ophthalmopathy. Study context: Peripheral blood was acquired at first diagnosis, ahead of any therapy whatsoever.

The TCR beta CDR3 regions underwent amplification using RNA transcripts as the source. Researchers ran a first-round RT-PCR on the TCR CDR3 using the HTBI primer set. TCRdb recomputed calls from the multiplex PCR reads with MiXCR, one row per CDR3 protein. The sample carries roughly 720,000 distinct CDR3 sequences, around 15% recorded once. The germline gives CDR1 SGHNT, CDR2 YYREEE (reference sequence). V lost 2 bases to trimming and J lost 5 bases; unmatched junction nucleotides: 8. The CDR3 length is 15 residues. The chain recombines TRBV5-4 with TRBJ2-3; 7 bases map to TRBD2. This TCR was recovered from a man in his fifties or sixties with Graves' hyperthyroidism. Sequencing input: blood. DNA for the CDR3: TGTGCCAGCAGCTTCGGTCTAGGGAGGGGAGATACGCAGTATTTT. It codes for CASSFGLGRGDTQYF.